The subject of this entry is one T cell receptor beta chain. This clone's antigen is unknown. No much larger clone exists at a distance of one base, and base qualities are not known. Donors formed part of the validation cohort, which comprised 120 subjects and was distinct from the first cohort of fewer than 750 subjects. Library preparation was by the immunoSEQ multiplex PCR assay. The original methods were these. A statistical classification framework was built to diagnose cytomegalovirus status from the catalog of TCR beta chain sequences. TCRdb limited this immuneACCESS table to in-frame rearrangements with V and J called. A share of clones is missing; checked studies link under half to unresolved V genes, and the rest is unexplained. V and J calls and clone size come straight from that table; D and trimming were deduced from the DNA. For this sample there are about 110,000 clones; roughly 88% appear just once. 1.4% of the sample lies in the top ten.

The data stem from a study of cytomegalovirus exposure and HLA in healthy donors (dated by TCRdb to the late 2010s). Context from the whole study: According to a later analysis, one platform produced both the 110 or so validation repertoires and the 670 or so repertoires of the first cohort. The study aimed to test whether cataloging public T cell receptors could reveal signatures of past pathogen exposure. High-throughput TCR immunosequencing, statistical association of individual TCRs with disease status, and machine learning were combined to predict cytomegalovirus infection status. A separate validation cohort of over 95 different subjects was used in addition to the roughly 670-subject first cohort. On the study overall, not on this receptor specifically: A total of fewer than 200 TCR beta chains were listed by the study as associated with cytomegalovirus. It was suggested by the authors that the approach could potentially be generalized to other disease states and immunological phenotypes. In a later analysis, TCRs clustered in the first cohort were found to also tend to co-occur in the 120 or so validation repertoires, with roughly 93% of cluster scores above 0. The classifier was reported to diagnose cytomegalovirus status with high specificity and sensitivity in both the original cohort and the validation cohort. Three of the identified cytomegalovirus-associated TCR beta chains were confirmed in vitro to be specific for cytomegalovirus antigens. A later analysis had no HLA typing for the validation cohort, so co-occurrence there was scored across all 130 or so repertoires. Most TCR sequences were observed very rarely across donors, whereas some public TCRs were present in many individuals.

There are 14 amino acids in the CDR3, from cysteine to phenylalanine inclusive. The read is trimmed to its CDR3 DNA, 42 bases read in frame from base 1. V trim: 11 bases; J trim: 4 bases; unmatched bases: 8. For CDR1 and CDR2, the germline V gene lists SGHAT and FQNNGV. Material for sequencing was PBMCs. This clonotype was sampled from a woman aged 30 to 39 in good health and CMV-seropositive. The V and J genes are TRBV11-2 and TRBJ2-2, with 9 bases in between that match TRBD2. This receptor carries the CDR3 CAWGAGGFTGELFF. The DNA is TGTGCCTGGGGCGCGGGAGGGTTCACCGGGGAGCTGTTTTTT.